The 14 T cell receptor beta chains below come from one sample, sequenced in a study of blood T cell repertoires in COVID-19. Clones were sequenced by immunoSEQ multiplex PCR, and TCRdb holds only the in-frame ones, with some missing. The sample holds about 200,000 clones, 70% to 90% seen once. The sample taken for sequencing was PBMCs or T cells enriched from blood (not recorded which). The receptors derive from a man younger than 40 who had recovered from COVID-19.

The chain recombines TRBV6-6 with TRBJ1-1, with D perhaps matching TRBD1 (6 bases). V was clipped by 6 bases and J by 0 bases, with 14 bases between them. There are 15 residues in the CDR3. The germline V gene encodes CDR1 MNHNY and CDR2 SVGAGI (reference sequence). In nucleotides, the CDR3 is TGTGCCAGCAGGATCATAGACAGGATGAACACTGAAGCTTTCTTT. Translating it yields CASRIIDRMNTEAFF.

This chain joins TRBV23-1 and TRBJ1-6; unclear D gene. TRBV23-1 is an open reading frame whose function is uncertain. CDR3 length: 12 residues. The V end lost 6 bases, the J end lost 8 bases, and 8 bases lay between the germline ends. CDR3 nucleotide sequence: TGCGCCAGCAGGAGGGTGGATTCACCCCTCCACTTT. Translating gives CASRRVDSPLHF.

V usage is TRBV7-8 and J usage is TRBJ2-7, with TRBD1 matching over 8 bases. Germline CDR1 and CDR2: SGHVS and FQNEAQ. This CDR3 is built from 13 residues. V lost 7 bases, J lost 4 bases, and 6 bases stayed unmatched. Here the CDR3 DNA reads TGTGCCAGCACCAAGACAGGGGTTTACGAGCAGTACTTC. It yields the protein CASTKTGVYEQYF.

The V and J genes are TRBV30 and TRBJ1-2; possible D gene TRBD1, 5 bases. The CDR3 loop spans 15 amino acids. Germline V gives CDR1 GTSNPN, CDR2 SVGIG (reference sequence). V dropped 1 base and J dropped 0 bases, with 12 bases sitting between them. The CDR3 coding sequence is TGTGCCTGGAGTGACCAGGGTTTCGCTAACTATGGCTACACCTTC. Protein sequence: CAWSDQGFANYGYTF.

The chain is built from TRBV4-1 and TRBJ1-2; D gene uncertain. The V gene's germline CDR1 is MGHRA and CDR2 YSYEKL. CDR3 length: 16 residues. The V gene lost 0 bases and the J gene lost 2 bases, with 13 bases spanning the gap. CDR3 protein: CASSQDVVASNYGYTF. The DNA of the CDR3 is TGCGCCAGCAGCCAAGATGTTGTGGCTTCCAACTATGGCTACACCTTC.

This clone was counted a single time. The rearrangement links TRBV7-9 to TRBJ2-1, with D tentatively TRBD1 (6 bases). V was pared by 6 bases and J by 4 bases, with 16 bases between. The CDR3 covers 15 residues. Germline V gives CDR1 SEHNR, CDR2 FQNEAQ (reference sequence). CDR3 nucleotide sequence: TGTGCCAGCAGACCCGACAGGTTTGGGTACAATGAGCAGTTCTTC. This translates into CASRPDRFGYNEQFF. Combining the CDR3 with reference TRBV7-9 and TRBJ2-1 gives the whole variable domain DTGVSQNPRHKITKRGQNVTFRCDPISEHNRLYWYRQTLGQGPEFLTYFQNEAQLEKSRLLSDRFSAERPKGSFSTLEIQRTEQGDSAMYLCASRPDRFGYNEQFFGPGTRLTVL.

This rearrangement joins TRBV29-1 to TRBJ2-1; D is possibly TRBD2 (7 bases). The CDR3 spans 14 residues. Germline CDR1 and CDR2: SQVTM and ANQGSEA. Trimming took off 3 bases at V and 1 base at J, with 10 bases between the two ends. The CDR3 reads CSVEGGLSYNEQFF. Written as DNA, the CDR3 is TGCAGCGTTGAGGGGGGGCTATCCTACAATGAGCAGTTCTTC.

The chain carries TRBV19 and TRBJ2-3; unclear D gene. Germline V CDR1 and CDR2: LNHDA, SQIVND (reference sequence). V was cut by 1 base and J by 6 bases, with 8 bases left in between. The CDR3 is made up of 13 amino acids. CDR3 sequence reads: CASSIVPSDTQYF. CDR3 nucleotides: TGTGCCAGTAGTATAGTCCCATCCGATACGCAGTATTTT.

The chain uses TRBV13 and TRBJ2-7, with 9 nucleotides matching TRBD2. Germline V CDR1 and CDR2: PRHDT, FYEKMQ (reference sequence). The CDR3 extends over 16 amino acids. V shed 5 bases and J 7 bases; nucleotides not matched to a gene: 15. CDR3 in amino acids: CASSPISGSKAGEQYF. CDR3 nucleotides: TGTGCCAGCAGCCCCATTAGCGGGAGTAAGGCCGGGGAGCAGTACTTC.

V is TRBV11-2 and J is TRBJ2-5; 7 bases are shared with TRBD2. This CDR3 spans 18 amino acids. V gave up 0 bases and J gave up 0 bases; unmatched junction bases: 10. The V gene's germline CDR1 is SGHAT and CDR2 FQNNGV. CDR3 sequence (DNA): TGTGCCAGCAGCTTAGAAGTCCGGGCTAGCGGCTACCAAGAGACCCAGTACTTC. This translates into CASSLEVRASGYQETQYF.

The V call is TRBV24-1, the J call TRBJ1-5; 10 bases agree with TRBD1. CDR1 and CDR2 from the germline V gene are KGHDR and SFDVKD. V shed 3 bases and J 0 bases; nucleotides not matched to a gene: 4. The CDR3 is made up of 17 amino acids. CDR3 region: CATSDGTGANSNQPQHF. The CDR3 DNA is TGTGCCACCAGTGATGGGACAGGGGCTAATAGCAATCAGCCCCAGCATTTT.

The genes are TRBV19 and TRBJ1-5; D unresolved. With 10 bases removed from V and 3 bases from J, the gap between germline ends came to 19 bases. This CDR3 has 15 amino acids. Germline CDR1 is LNHDA and CDR2 is SQIVND (reference sequence). The CDR3 is CATTPSQNPNQPQHF. The CDR3 region has the DNA TGTGCCACCACGCCATCACAGAATCCCAATCAGCCCCAGCATTTT.

The chain couples TRBV2 to TRBJ2-1, with D unresolved. Per the germline V gene, CDR1 is SNHLY and CDR2 is FYNNEI. V lost 3 bases to trimming and J lost 0 bases, with 18 bases between them. This CDR3 has 18 residues. DNA of the CDR3: TGTGCCAGCAGTGATACTCCTCCTGGGCTTTTCTCCTACAATGAGCAGTTCTTC. This codes for CASSDTPPGLFSYNEQFF.

CDR3 bases: TGTGCCAGCAGTCCGCGCAGGACAGGGGGAAACACCATATATTTT. It codes for CASSPRRTGGNTIYF. The chain recombines TRBV6-5 with TRBJ1-3; 8 bases are a match to TRBD1. This CDR3 region has 15 residues. Germline loops: CDR1 MNHEY, CDR2 SVGAGI. V lost 5 bases to trimming and J lost 4 bases; unmatched junction nucleotides: 7.